One sample yielded the 18 T cell receptor beta chains listed below, sequenced in a study of control samples from healthy donors and cancer patients. Generated by immunoSEQ multiplex PCR, the TCRdb table keeps only in-frame clones and is missing some. Of more than 150,000 clones detected, nearly 95% appear once; the ten largest clones hold 2.4%. The sequenced sample consisted of blood. Source of these receptors: a man aged 45-65 years in good health.

V gene TRBV3-1 (or the pseudogene TRBV3-2) combines with J gene TRBJ1-1; TRBD1 aligns across 8 bases. The CDR3 spans 14 residues. Trimming took 6 bases from V and 4 from J; bases not matched to a gene: 7. CDR1 LGHDT and CDR2 YNNKEL come from the germline V gene (reference sequence). As DNA, the CDR3 is TGTGCCAGCAGGCGACAGGGGACCTTCACTGAAGCTTTCTTT. This translates into CASRRQGTFTEAFF.

The DNA for the CDR3 is TGTGCCAGCAGTCTCAGCGGGATCCGGGAGCAGTACTTC. It is translated as CASSLSGIREQYF. The chain couples TRBV2 to TRBJ2-7, with 7 bases lining up with TRBD2. Germline trimming cut 5 bases from V and 7 bases from J; bases unmatched to any gene: 8. CDR3 length: 13 residues. Germline V gene data show CDR1 as SNHLY and CDR2 as FYNNEI.

The rearrangement uses TRBV7-8 and TRBJ2-4, with TRBD1 matching over 7 bases. The germline CDR1 and CDR2 sequences are SGHVS and FQNEAQ. Unmatched junction bases numbered 9, after V lost 1 base and J lost 0 bases. CDR3 size: 18 residues. Written as DNA, the CDR3 is TGTGCCAGCAGCTTAGGTTACAACAGGGGTGGAGCCAAAAACATTCAGTACTTC. This translates into CASSLGYNRGGAKNIQYF.

V usage is TRBV5-1 and J usage is TRBJ2-4; 11 bases agree with TRBD2. The CDR3 sequence is 16 residues long. Per germline, CDR1 SGHRS and CDR2 YFSETQ. Trimming at V came to 3 bases and at J to 8 bases, leaving 10 bases not matched to a gene. CDR3 sequence: CASSSIAGGVADIQYF. Here the CDR3 DNA reads TGCGCCAGCAGCTCGATAGCGGGAGGGGTCGCGGACATTCAGTACTTC.

The chain has TRBV5-1 and TRBJ2-3; D not resolved. V shed 2 bases and J shed 2 bases, with 9 bases lying between them. The CDR3 consists of 14 residues. Per germline, CDR1 SGHRS and CDR2 YFSETQ. Here the CDR3 reads CASSLGHSTDTQYF. DNA of the CDR3: TGCGCCAGCAGCTTAGGGCATTCCACAGATACGCAGTATTTT.

The gene calls are TRBV18 and TRBJ2-1, with 9 nucleotides matching TRBD2. Looked up from germline, CDR1 is KGHSH and CDR2 is LQKENI. This CDR3 is 15 amino acids long. Trimming took 6 bases from V and 5 from J; bases not matched to a gene: 8. This CDR3 reads CASSAFSGSNNEQFF. CDR3 DNA: TGTGCCAGCTCCGCGTTTAGCGGGAGTAACAATGAGCAGTTCTTC.

The chain employs TRBV7-2 and TRBJ2-2; D gene ambiguous. CDR3 length: 14 residues. The ends were cut back, 5 bases at V and 1 base at J, with 8 bases in the middle. Germline V CDR1 and CDR2: SGHTA, FQGNSA. The CDR3 spells CASSPTRNTGELFF. Written as DNA, the CDR3 is TGTGCCAGCAGCCCTACGAGGAACACCGGGGAGCTGTTTTTT.

The table lists this clone with a count of one. The V call is TRBV27, the J call TRBJ2-7, with 10 nucleotides matching TRBD2. The length of the CDR3 is 14 residues. Germline V gene sequence: CDR1 MNHEY, CDR2 SMNVEV (reference sequence). Germline trimming cut 3 bases from V and 6 bases from J; bases unmatched to any gene: 5. CDR3: CASSLASGSREQYF. In nucleotides, the CDR3 is TGTGCCAGCAGTTTGGCTAGCGGGAGTCGCGAGCAGTACTTC.

The chain links TRBV24-1 to TRBJ1-2; no reliable D call. This CDR3 is 14 amino acids long. The V gene lost 4 bases and the J gene lost 0 bases, with 8 bases spanning the gap. CDR1 KGHDR and CDR2 SFDVKD come from the germline V gene. The CDR3 DNA reads TGTGCCACCAGTGACCTACCCACTAACTATGGCTACACCTTC. Protein sequence: CATSDLPTNYGYTF.

The chain couples TRBV5-1 to TRBJ1-4, with D uncertain. The V gene's germline CDR1 is SGHRS and CDR2 YFSETQ. V lost 3 bases, J lost 0 bases, and 9 bases lay in between. This CDR3 has 15 amino acids. CDR3: CASSSTFATNEKLFF. Here the CDR3 DNA reads TGCGCCAGCAGCTCGACATTCGCAACTAATGAAAAACTGTTTTTT.

V is TRBV11-2 and J is TRBJ2-1; TRBD1 or TRBD2 may be the D gene (6 bases each). V lost 2 bases, J lost 8 bases, and 22 bases lay in between. Germline lookup yields CDR1 SGHAT and CDR2 FQNNGV. CDR3 length: 17 residues. CDR3 coding DNA: TGTGCCAGCAGCTTAAAGGGGGTCTCGTCGCGGGATTATGAGCAGTTCTTC. Translating gives CASSLKGVSSRDYEQFF. Complete variable domain (other parts from reference TRBV11-2 and TRBJ2-1): EAGVAQSPRYKIIEKRQSVAFWCNPISGHATLYWYQQILGQGPKLLIQFQNNGVVDDSQLPKDRFSAERLKGVDSTLKIQPAKLEDSAVYLCASSLKGVSSRDYEQFFGPGTRLTVL.

This clone has just one count. The chain combines TRBV2 with TRBJ2-1; perhaps D is TRBD1 or TRBD2 (5 bases each). CDR1 and CDR2 from the germline V gene are SNHLY and FYNNEI. The CDR3 totals 11 residues. The V end lost 5 bases, the J end lost 14 bases, and 13 bases lay between the germline ends. The CDR3 DNA sequence: TGTGCCAGCAGTCTAAGGGACGTCGAGTTCTTC. It translates to CASSLRDVEFF.

The V and J genes are TRBV28 and TRBJ1-1; TRBD1 aligns across 9 bases. CDR3 length: 15 residues. With 2 bases clipped from V and 6 bases from J, the junction kept 7 bases outside the gene matches. The germline gives CDR1 MDHEN, CDR2 SYDVKM. DNA of the CDR3: TGTGCCAGCAGTTTAAAGGGACAGGGTTATCCTGAAGCTTTCTTT. Amino acids: CASSLKGQGYPEAFF.

The chain uses TRBV5-1 and TRBJ1-4; 7 bases agree with TRBD1. Per germline, CDR1 SGHRS and CDR2 YFSETQ. The CDR3 has 15 residues. With V trimmed by 4 bases and J by 8 bases, 11 bases remained unmatched. CDR3 nucleotide sequence: TGCGCCAGCAGCACACAGGGGACGGAAGGCGAAAAACTGTTTTTT. Its translation is CASSTQGTEGEKLFF.

This clone occurred once. The chain combines TRBV21-1 with TRBJ2-7; the table assigns TRBD2, which was not confirmed against the DNA. TRBV21-1 is a pseudogene locus. The CDR3 runs to 16 residues. The CDR3 DNA reads TGTGCCAGCAGTTGGCTAGCGGGAGGCCCCTTGTACGAGCAGTACTTC. The encoded protein is CASSWLAGGPLYEQYF.

This chain links TRBV6-5 with TRBJ1-2; 7 nucleotides match TRBD1. After removal of 0 bases from V and 7 bases from J, the junction contained 5 bases not matched to a gene. The CDR3 extends over 14 amino acids. The germline V gene encodes CDR1 MNHEY and CDR2 SVGAGI. The CDR3, as DNA: TGTGCCAGCAGTTACTCGACCGGGACAGCTGGCTACACCTTC. Translation gives CASSYSTGTAGYTF.

The chain has TRBV3-1 (or the pseudogene TRBV3-2) and TRBJ1-3; D remains ambiguous. V dropped 1 base and J dropped 1 base, with 11 bases sitting between them. CDR1 is LGHDT, CDR2 YNNKEL, per germline (reference sequence). The CDR3 consists of 16 residues. In nucleotides, the CDR3 is TGTGCCAGCAGCCAAGGAACTGCGCGATCTGGAAACACCATATATTTT. Protein: CASSQGTARSGNTIYF.

The chain employs TRBV29-1 and TRBJ1-5; TRBD1 matches at 8 bases. The ends lost 7 bases at V and 7 bases at J; junction bases unmatched: 9. This CDR3 has 13 residues. Germline V gene lookup returns CDR1 SQVTM and CDR2 ANQGSEA. DNA for the CDR3: TGCAGCGCCACAGGGGGAGGTGGGCAGCCCCAGCATTTT. Its translation: CSATGGGGQPQHF.